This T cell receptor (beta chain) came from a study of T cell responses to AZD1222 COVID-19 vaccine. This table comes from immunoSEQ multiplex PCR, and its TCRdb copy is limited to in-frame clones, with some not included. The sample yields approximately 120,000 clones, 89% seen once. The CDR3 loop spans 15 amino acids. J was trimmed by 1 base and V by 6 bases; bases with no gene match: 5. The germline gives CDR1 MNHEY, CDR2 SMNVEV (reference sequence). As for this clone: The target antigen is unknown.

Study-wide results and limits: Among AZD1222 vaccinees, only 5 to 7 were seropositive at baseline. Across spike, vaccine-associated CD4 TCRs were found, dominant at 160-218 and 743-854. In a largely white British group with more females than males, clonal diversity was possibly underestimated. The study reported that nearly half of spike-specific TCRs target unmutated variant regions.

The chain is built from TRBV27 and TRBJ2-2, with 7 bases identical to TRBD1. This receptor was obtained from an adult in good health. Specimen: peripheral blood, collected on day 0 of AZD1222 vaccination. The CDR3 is CASRKGQVNTGELFF. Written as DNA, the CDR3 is TGTGCCAGCAGAAAAGGACAGGTGAACACCGGGGAGCTGTTTTTT.